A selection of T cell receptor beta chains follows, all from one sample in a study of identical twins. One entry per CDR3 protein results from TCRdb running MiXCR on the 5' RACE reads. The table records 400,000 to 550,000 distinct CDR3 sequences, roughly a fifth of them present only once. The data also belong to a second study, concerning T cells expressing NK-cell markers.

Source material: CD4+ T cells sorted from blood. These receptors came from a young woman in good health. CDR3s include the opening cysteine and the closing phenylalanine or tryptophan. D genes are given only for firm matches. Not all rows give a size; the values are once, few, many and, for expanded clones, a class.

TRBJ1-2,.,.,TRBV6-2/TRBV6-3,TGTGCCAGCAGTTACCCCTCGGGCCTCGGGGGCTACACCTTC,CASSYPSGLGGYTF
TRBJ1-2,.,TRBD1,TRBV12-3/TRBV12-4,TGTGCCAGCAGTTCCCAGGGGGTTAGTGGCTATGGCTACACCTTC,CASSSQGVSGYGYTF
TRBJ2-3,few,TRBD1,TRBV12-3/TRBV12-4,TGTGCCAGCAGCCACAGGGGGCATGATACGCAGTATTTT,CASSHRGHDTQYF
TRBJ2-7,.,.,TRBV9,TGTGCCAGCAGCCCCGACAGACACGAGCAGTACTTC,CASSPDRHEQYF
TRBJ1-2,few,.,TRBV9,TGTGCCAGCAGCTTCCGGACAGAAAGCTATGGCTACACCTTC,CASSFRTESYGYTF
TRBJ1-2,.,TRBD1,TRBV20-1,TGCAGTGCCCCCCAATTTAGACAGGGGGCATTTGGCTACACCTTC,CSAPQFRQGAFGYTF
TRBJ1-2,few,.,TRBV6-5,TGTGCCAGCAGTTACCTGCCCCAGGTGGCTGATGGCTACACCTTC,CASSYLPQVADGYTF
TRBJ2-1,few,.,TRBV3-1,TGTGCCAGCAGCCATAGGGGGAGGGCAACCCATGAGCAGTTCTTC,CASSHRGRATHEQFF
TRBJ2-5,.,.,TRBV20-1,TGCAGTGCCCCCCTGGGCGGGGCGGAGACCCAGTACTTC,CSAPLGGAETQYF
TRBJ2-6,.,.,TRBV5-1,TGCGCCAGCTACAATGGACTGAACTCTGGGGCCAACGTCCTGACTTTC,CASYNGLNSGANVLTF
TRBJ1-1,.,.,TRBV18,TGTGCCAGCTCACAAACAGGGACCACTGAAGCTTTCTTT,CASSQTGTTEAFF
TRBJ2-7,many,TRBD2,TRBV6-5,TGTGCCTCCGGGACTAGCAGATACGAGCAGTACTTC,CASGTSRYEQYF
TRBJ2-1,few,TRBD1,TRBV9,TGTGCCAGCAGCCTTATGACCGGGACAGCGTTTTACAATGAGCAGTTCTTC,CASSLMTGTAFYNEQFF
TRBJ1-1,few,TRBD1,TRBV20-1,TGCAGTGCTAGAGTTCAGGGGGCGGGAACTGAAGCTTTCTTT,CSARVQGAGTEAFF
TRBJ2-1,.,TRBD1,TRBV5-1,TGCGCCAGCACAGACAGGGTAGGACATGATGAGCAGTTCTTC,CASTDRVGHDEQFF
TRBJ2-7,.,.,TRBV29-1,TGCAGCGTTTCATATTCCGGGACACCGATCTACGAGCAGTACTTC,CSVSYSGTPIYEQYF
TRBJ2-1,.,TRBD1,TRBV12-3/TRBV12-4,TGTGCCAGCAGTCCACGACAGGGGGGGATCAATGAGCAGTTCTTC,CASSPRQGGINEQFF
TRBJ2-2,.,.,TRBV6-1,TGTGCCAGCACCCGCCTGACGACCGGGGAGCTGTTTTTT,CASTRLTTGELFF
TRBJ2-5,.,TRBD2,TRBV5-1,TGCGCCAGCAGCAATATACTAGCGGGGCAAGAGACCCAGTACTTC,CASSNILAGQETQYF
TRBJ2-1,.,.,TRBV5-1,TGCGCCAGCAGCTTGGGCTTTACGGGAGCGGCTCGCGAGCAGTTCTTC,CASSLGFTGAAREQFF
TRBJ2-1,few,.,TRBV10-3,TGTGCCATCAGTGAGAGGAGCGACTCCTACAATGAGCAGTTCTTC,CAISERSDSYNEQFF
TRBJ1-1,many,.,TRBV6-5,TGTGCCAGCAACGATTTGGGGTTACAAGCTTTCTTT,CASNDLGLQAFF
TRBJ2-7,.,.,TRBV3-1,TGTGCCAGCAGCCCAGGTGTGGCCTCCTACGAGCAGTACTTC,CASSPGVASYEQYF
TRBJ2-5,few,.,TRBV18,TGTGCCAGCTCACCACAGCGGCAGCTGCCCGAGACCCAGTACTTC,CASSPQRQLPETQYF
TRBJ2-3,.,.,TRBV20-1,TGCAGTGCTAGTGCTGCGGAGAACACAGATACGCAGTATTTT,CSASAAENTDTQYF
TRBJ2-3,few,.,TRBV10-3,TGTGCCATCAGCCGAAGTGGCGGAGGAGAGGCAGATACGCAGTATTTT,CAISRSGGGEADTQYF
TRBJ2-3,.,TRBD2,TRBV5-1,TGCGCCAGCAGCCTCGCAACTAGCGGGAGGCCCGGAGATACGCAGTATTTT,CASSLATSGRPGDTQYF
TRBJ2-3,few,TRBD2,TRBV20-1,TGCAGTGCGGGGACTAGCGGGAGCGCAGATACGCAGTATTTT,CSAGTSGSADTQYF
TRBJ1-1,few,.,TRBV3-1,TGTGCCAGCAGTCGTAAGGGAGGGCTCACGGAAGCTTTCTTT,CASSRKGGLTEAFF
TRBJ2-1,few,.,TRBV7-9,TGTGCCAGCAGCTTAGCGTACGAGCAGTTCTTC,CASSLAYEQFF
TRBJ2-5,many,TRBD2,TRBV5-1,TGCGCCAGCAGCCTCGGACTAGCGGGAATAGAGACCCAGTACTTC,CASSLGLAGIETQYF
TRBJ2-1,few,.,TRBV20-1,TGCAGTGCTAGATCCGGGATAAGGTACAATGAGCAGTTCTTC,CSARSGIRYNEQFF
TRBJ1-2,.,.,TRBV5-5,TGTGCCAGCAGCGCTCAGGGGAGCTATGGCTACACCTTC,CASSAQGSYGYTF
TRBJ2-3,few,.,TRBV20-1,TGCAGTGCTAGGATGGGAGGGGGGGGCCCAGATACGCAGTATTTT,CSARMGGGGPDTQYF
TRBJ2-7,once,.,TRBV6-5,TGTGCCAGCAGTTACAAGGAATACGGTTACGAGCAGTACTTC,CASSYKEYGYEQYF
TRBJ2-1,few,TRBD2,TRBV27,TGTGCCAGCAGTTCAAGCGGGGGGGTCTACAATGAGCAGTTCTTC,CASSSSGGVYNEQFF
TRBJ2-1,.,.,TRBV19,TGTGCCAGACCAATACAGGGAGGGGCCGATGAGCAGTTCTTC,CARPIQGGADEQFF
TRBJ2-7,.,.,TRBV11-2,TGTGCCAGCAGCTCGACCGGGACAAGCTCCTACGAGCAGTACTTC,CASSSTGTSSYEQYF
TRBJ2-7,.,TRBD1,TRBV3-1,TGTGCCAGCAGAAACCGGGACAGAACCTACGAGCAGTACTTC,CASRNRDRTYEQYF
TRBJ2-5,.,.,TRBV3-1,TGTGCCAGCAGCCAAGGTTTTACCATCATAAAGACCCAGTACTTC,CASSQGFTIIKTQYF
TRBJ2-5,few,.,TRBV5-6,TGTGCCAGCAGCTTGGATCGGGGCCCGGGGGAGACCCAGTACTTC,CASSLDRGPGETQYF
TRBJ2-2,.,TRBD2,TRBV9,TGTGCCAGCAACGCCCTGAGCGGGGGGGTCCCCGGGGAGCTGTTTTTT,CASNALSGGVPGELFF
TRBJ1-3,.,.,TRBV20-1,TGCAGTGCTAGAGAAAGGGGCCTAATCTCTGGAAACACCATATATTTT,CSARERGLISGNTIYF
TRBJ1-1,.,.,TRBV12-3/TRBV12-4,TGTGCCGCCTCCTGGGGGATCATTGGCACTGAAGCTTTCTTT,CAASWGIIGTEAFF
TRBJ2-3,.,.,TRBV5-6,TGTGCCAGCAGCTTGGTCTTGGAGCCCCTGGGCACAGATACGCAGTATTTT,CASSLVLEPLGTDTQYF
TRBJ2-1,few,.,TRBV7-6,TGTGCCAGCAGCCCATCTAGCGTTTCGCTCCGGCGGGAGCAGTTCTTC,CASSPSSVSLRREQFF
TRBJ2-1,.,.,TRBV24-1,TGTGCCACCAGTGATCCGGCCGTCAATGAGCAGTTCTTC,CATSDPAVNEQFF
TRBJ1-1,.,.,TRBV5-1,TGCGCCAGCAGCAGGGCCACGGGCACTGAAGCTTTCTTT,CASSRATGTEAFF
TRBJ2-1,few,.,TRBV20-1,TGCAGTGCTTCCGGTAGCGGATCCTCCTACAATGAGCAGTTCTTC,CSASGSGSSYNEQFF
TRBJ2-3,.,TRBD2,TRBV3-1,TGTGCCAGCAGCCAAGACCCGACTAGCGGGGGCTTCACAGATACGCAGTATTTT,CASSQDPTSGGFTDTQYF
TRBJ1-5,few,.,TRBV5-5,TGTGCCAGCAGCGCCGGGTCAAGCAATCAGCCCCAGCATTTT,CASSAGSSNQPQHF
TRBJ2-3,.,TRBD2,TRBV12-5,TGTGCTAGTGGTTTGGGAAGCGGGAGTGATGCAGATACGCAGTATTTT,CASGLGSGSDADTQYF
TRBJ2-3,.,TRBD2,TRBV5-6,TGTGCCAGCAGCTTCCTCGGGACTAGAAGGACAGATACGCAGTATTTT,CASSFLGTRRTDTQYF
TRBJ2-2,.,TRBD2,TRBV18,TGTGCCAGCTCACCACTGCCAGCGGGAGGAGGCGGGGAGCTGTTTTTT,CASSPLPAGGGGELFF
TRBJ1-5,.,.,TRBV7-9,TGTGCCAGCAGCTTACTGGACAATCAGCCCCAGCATTTT,CASSLLDNQPQHF
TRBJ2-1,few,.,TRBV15,TGTGCCACCAGCAGAGCGACCCTTCGCAATGAGCAGTTCTTC,CATSRATLRNEQFF